Following are 26 T cell receptor beta chains from one sample sequenced in a study of T cells in Graves' hyperthyroidism and ophthalmopathy. The CDR3 regions of TCR beta were amplified from RNA transcripts. During a first-round RT-PCR of the TCR CDR3, the HTBI primer set was used. TCRdb used MiXCR to reprocess the multiplex PCR reads, holding one entry per CDR3 protein. This table has fewer than 500,000 distinct CDR3 sequences, less than 15% appearing once. The sequenced sample was blood. These receptors originate from a man younger than 40 with Graves' hyperthyroidism that later progressed to Graves' ophthalmopathy.

This clonotype was detected ten times or more. This chain links TRBV6-2 or TRBV6-3 with TRBJ2-7, with D possibly being TRBD1 or TRBD2 (6 bases each). The germline CDR1 and CDR2 sequences are MNHEY and SVGEGT. Trimming pared 2 bases from V and 0 bases from J, leaving 14 bases between. The CDR3 extends over 16 amino acids. Here the CDR3 DNA reads TGTGCCAGCAGTTACCCGAAAGGGGGGATCTCCTACGAGCAGTACTTC. Amino acids: CASSYPKGGISYEQYF.

This clonotype was detected only a few times. The chain's CDR3 is CASSGTSGARTDTQYF. The CDR3 nucleotides are TGCGCCAGCAGTGGAACTAGCGGGGCCCGCACAGATACGCAGTATTTT. V is TRBV10-1 and J is TRBJ2-3, with 10 bases fitting TRBD2. Per the germline V gene, CDR1 is WNHNN and CDR2 is SYGVQD (reference sequence). This CDR3 has 16 amino acids. Trimming cost V 4 bases and J 1 base; bases outside gene matches: 5.

The J gene is TRBJ2-3, the V gene TRBV19; TRBD1 agrees at 8 bases. This CDR3 is built from 12 residues. Trimming cost V 5 bases and J 8 bases; bases outside gene matches: 3. Per the germline V gene, CDR1 is LNHDA and CDR2 is SQIVND (reference sequence). CDR3 coding DNA: TGTGCCAGTAGTCAGGGGGCGGGTACGCAGTATTTT. Its translation is CASSQGAGTQYF.

At least ten counts were recorded for this clonotype. The chain recombines TRBV28 with TRBJ1-4; D is possibly TRBD1 (5 bases). The V and J ends lost 3 bases and 5 bases respectively, with 13 bases between them. Germline V lookup: CDR1 MDHEN, CDR2 SYDVKM. CDR3 length: 15 amino acids. The CDR3: CASSFAGTENEKLFF. Written as DNA, the CDR3 is TGTGCCAGCAGTTTTGCGGGGACTGAAAATGAAAAACTGTTTTTT.

This clonotype appeared a few times. The chain carries TRBV6-1 and TRBJ1-5; the match to TRBD1 covers 7 bases. V trimming: 2 bases; J trimming: 3 bases; junction bases outside the gene matches: 7. The germline CDR1 and CDR2 sequences are MNHNS and SASEGT. CDR3 size: 16 residues. CDR3 region: CASSEIGGGDNQPQHF. DNA of the CDR3: TGTGCCAGCAGTGAAATAGGGGGCGGCGACAATCAGCCCCAGCATTTT.

The table lists this clonotype with many counts. The V call is TRBV2, the J call TRBJ2-2; no clear D gene. Germline CDR1 and CDR2: SNHLY and FYNNEI. There are 13 residues in the CDR3. Trimming shortened V by 1 base and J by 6 bases, and 6 bases separated the two germline ends. As DNA, the CDR3 is TGTGCCAGCAGTGAAGATGGGGCCGGGGAGCTGTTTTTT. Amino acids: CASSEDGAGELFF.

This clonotype was counted many times. The gene calls are TRBV7-8 and TRBJ1-2, with 7 bases lining up with TRBD1. CDR3 length: 15 amino acids. Germline V gene sequence: CDR1 SGHVS, CDR2 FQNEAQ. J was trimmed by 2 bases and V by 5 bases; bases with no gene match: 8. The CDR3 region is CASSIKPGQNYGYTF. The CDR3 DNA follows: TGTGCCAGCAGCATCAAACCGGGACAGAACTATGGCTACACCTTC.

Many counts were recorded for this clonotype. The gene calls are TRBV3-1 and TRBJ2-1; no reliable D call. Germline CDR1 reads LGHDT; CDR2 reads YNNKEL (reference sequence). This CDR3 has 13 residues. V was shortened by 0 bases and J by 9 bases, with 9 bases between the two germline ends. As DNA, the CDR3 is TGTGCCAGCAGCCAAGATAGGGCAGCTGAGCAGTTCTTC. This sequence encodes CASSQDRAAEQFF.

The rearrangement joins TRBV6-2 or TRBV6-3 to TRBJ1-5; no reliable D call. V was shortened by 2 bases and J by 9 bases, with 11 bases between the two germline ends. CDR1 MNHEY and CDR2 SVGEGT come from the germline V gene. The CDR3 consists of 13 residues. Written as DNA, the CDR3 is TGTGCCAGCAGTTACGAGGTGTTGGGGCCCCAGCATTTT. Protein product: CASSYEVLGPQHF.

The J gene is TRBJ1-1, the V gene TRBV19, with a possible D match to TRBD1 (5 bases). The V and J ends lost 3 bases and 0 bases respectively, with 14 bases between them. From germline, CDR1 is LNHDA and CDR2 SQIVND (reference sequence). The CDR3 is 16 residues long. CDR3 loop: CASSIRGSGMNTEAFF. The CDR3 nucleotides read TGTGCCAGTAGTATTAGGGGATCTGGGATGAACACTGAAGCTTTCTTT.

The CDR3 region has the DNA TGTGCCAGCAGTCCCTTCCGACAGACCCCCTACAATGAGCAGTTCTTC. It translates to CASSPFRQTPYNEQFF. This chain joins TRBV14 and TRBJ2-1; TRBD1 might be the D (5 bases). The V and J ends lost 6 bases and 2 bases respectively, with 17 bases between them. Germline CDR1 SGHDN, CDR2 FVKESK. The CDR3 consists of 16 residues.

This clonotype has a count of ten or more. The V gene is TRBV5-1, the J gene TRBJ1-1; D is unresolved. The germline CDR1 and CDR2 sequences are SGHRS and YFSETQ. CDR3 size: 12 residues. Deletions cut 0 bases from V and 6 bases from J, with 6 bases between. This CDR3 is CASSLDGPEAFF. CDR3 sequence (DNA): TGCGCCAGCAGCTTGGACGGACCTGAAGCTTTCTTT.

This clonotype was seen a handful of times. The rearrangement links TRBV24-1 to TRBJ2-6; no clear D. The CDR3 totals 13 residues. Germline loops: CDR1 KGHDR, CDR2 SFDVKD. V was shortened by 9 bases and J by 1 base, with 6 bases between the two germline ends. The CDR3 loop is CATASSGANVLTF. CDR3 nucleotides: TGTGCCACCGCCTCATCTGGGGCCAACGTCCTGACTTTC.

This clonotype was recorded many times. The genes are TRBV9 and TRBJ1-5; D remains unclear. Germline CDR1 reads SGDLS; CDR2 reads YYNGEE. V lost 7 bases, J lost 0 bases, and 5 bases lay in between. The CDR3 consists of 12 residues. CDR3 sequence: CASGDSNQPQHF. The CDR3 DNA reads as TGTGCCAGCGGGGATAGCAATCAGCCCCAGCATTTT. Supplemented by reference TRBV9 and TRBJ1-5, the full variable domain reads DSGVTQTPKHLITATGQRVTLRCSPRSGDLSVYWYQQSLDQGLQFLIQYYNGEERAKGNILERFSAQQFPDLHSELNLSSLELGDSALYFCASGDSNQPQHFGDGTRLSIL.

This clonotype showed up many times. The V call is TRBV12-3 or TRBV12-4, the J call TRBJ2-1, with D unresolved. This CDR3 spans 14 amino acids. V was trimmed by 4 bases and J by 7 bases, leaving 14 bases between them. The CDR3 bases are TGTGCCAGCAGTTCGGTAAGGGCGGTAAATGAGCAGTTCTTC. This translates into CASSSVRAVNEQFF.

This clonotype was detected many times. The chain links TRBV7-9 to TRBJ1-2, with D unclear. The CDR3 spans 13 residues. Germline assignment: CDR1 SEHNR and CDR2 FQNEAQ (reference sequence). The V and J ends lost 3 bases and 6 bases respectively, with 11 bases between them. The CDR3 bases are TGTGCCAGCAGCTTTGGGCAGGCGGATGGCTACACCTTC. This encodes CASSFGQADGYTF.

In this sample, this clonotype turned up once. J is TRBJ2-1 and V is TRBV9; 9 bases agree with TRBD2. CDR3 size: 16 residues. Trimming cost V 0 bases and J 3 bases; bases outside gene matches: 4. The germline V gene has CDR1 SGDLS and CDR2 YYNGEE. The CDR3 region has the DNA TGTGCCAGCAGCGTAGTTGCGGGGGGGCTCTACAATGAGCAGTTCTTC. Amino acids: CASSVVAGGLYNEQFF.

This clonotype was counted at least ten times. The chain carries TRBV5-1 and TRBJ2-7; D not resolved. The CDR3 runs to 13 residues. The V end lost 0 bases, the J end lost 2 bases, and 6 bases lay between the germline ends. Germline V gives CDR1 SGHRS, CDR2 YFSETQ. The chain's CDR3 is CASSLESAYEQYF. CDR3 in DNA: TGCGCCAGCAGCTTGGAAAGTGCCTACGAGCAGTACTTC.

This clonotype was seen more than once but under ten times. The genes are TRBV5-6 and TRBJ1-2, with no clear D. Germline CDR1 SGHDT, CDR2 YYEEEE. The CDR3 has 13 residues. V lost 0 bases and J 3 bases, leaving 6 bases between the germline ends. DNA of the CDR3: TGTGCCAGCAGCTTGGGCAGATACTATGGCTACACCTTC. Translated, it gives CASSLGRYYGYTF.

The table lists this clonotype with a few counts. The chain carries TRBV18 and TRBJ1-5, with D unclear. The CDR3 spans 12 residues. Germline CDR1 and CDR2: KGHSH and LQKENI. V lost 5 bases, J lost 3 bases, and 5 bases lay in between. CDR3 sequence: CASSTYNQPQHF. The DNA of the CDR3 is TGTGCCAGCTCAACCTACAATCAGCCCCAGCATTTT.

The table lists this clonotype with a few counts. An end of the junction differs from the germline gene, which may be a read error. This rearrangement joins TRBV20-1 to TRBJ1-3; unclear D gene. CDR1 is DFQATT, CDR2 SNEGSKA, per germline (reference sequence). This CDR3 is 10 amino acids long. CDR3 in DNA: TGTGGGATGGCTGGAAACACCATATATTTT. Translation: CGMAGNTIYF.

This clonotype was counted once. This chain joins TRBV9 and TRBJ2-1, with 14 bases lining up with TRBD2. The CDR3 runs to 16 residues. CDR1 and CDR2 (germline): SGDLS, YYNGEE. The J segment lost 7 bases and the V segment lost 2 bases, leaving 5 bases of the junction unmatched. CDR3 amino acids: CASSVFGTSGGNEQFF. The CDR3 coding sequence is TGTGCCAGCAGCGTTTTCGGGACTAGCGGGGGTAATGAGCAGTTCTTC.

At least ten counts were recorded for this clonotype. The rearrangement joins TRBV18 to TRBJ1-1, with TRBD1 matching over 7 bases. The length of the CDR3 is 15 residues. The trim removed 4 bases at V and 0 bases at J, leaving 5 bases unmatched. Germline V lookup: CDR1 KGHSH, CDR2 LQKENI. The CDR3 nucleotides are TGTGCCAGCTCACGCGGGACAGACCTGAACACTGAAGCTTTCTTT. This translates into CASSRGTDLNTEAFF.

This clonotype was seen at least ten times. V and J are TRBV6-1 and TRBJ1-1; D perhaps matches TRBD1 (5 bases). Germline V gives CDR1 MNHNS, CDR2 SASEGT. The CDR3 has 15 residues. V lost 8 bases and J lost 2, with 18 bases in between. In DNA, the CDR3 is TGTGCCAGCCGGGGTACGGGGGGACGAAACACTGAAGCTTTCTTT. This encodes CASRGTGGRNTEAFF.

This clonotype turned up a few times. The CDR3 region has the DNA TGTGCCAGCAGCCAAGCATCACAGGGAGCTATTAATGAAAAACTGTTTTTT. Translated: CASSQASQGAINEKLFF. V and J are TRBV3-1 and TRBJ1-4, with TRBD1 as a possible D gene (6 bases). This CDR3 region has 17 residues. The germline CDR1 and CDR2 sequences are LGHDT and YNNKEL (reference sequence). V lost 1 base and J 4 bases, leaving 16 bases between the germline ends.

This clonotype was seen at least ten times. The rearrangement joins TRBV11-2 to TRBJ1-4; TRBD1 might be the D (5 bases). The V gene's germline CDR1 is SGHAT and CDR2 FQNNGV. This CDR3 spans 15 amino acids. V lost 5 bases, J lost 8 bases, and 18 bases lay in between. CDR3 loop: CASSPRGRVDEKLFF. The CDR3 DNA reads TGTGCCAGCAGCCCACGGGGCAGGGTGGACGAAAAACTGTTTTTT.